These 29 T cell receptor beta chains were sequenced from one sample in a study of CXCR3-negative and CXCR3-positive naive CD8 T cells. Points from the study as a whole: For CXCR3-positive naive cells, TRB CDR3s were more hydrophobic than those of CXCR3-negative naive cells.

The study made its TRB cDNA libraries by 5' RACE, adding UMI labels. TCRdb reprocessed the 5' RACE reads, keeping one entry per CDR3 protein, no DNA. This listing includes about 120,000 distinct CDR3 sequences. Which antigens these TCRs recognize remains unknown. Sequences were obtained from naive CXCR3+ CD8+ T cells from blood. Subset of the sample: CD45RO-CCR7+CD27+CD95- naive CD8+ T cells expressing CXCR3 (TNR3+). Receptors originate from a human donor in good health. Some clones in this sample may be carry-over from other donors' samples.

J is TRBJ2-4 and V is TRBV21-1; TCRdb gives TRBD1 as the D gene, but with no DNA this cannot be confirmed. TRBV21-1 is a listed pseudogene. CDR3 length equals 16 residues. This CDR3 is CASSKRRGETKNIQYF.

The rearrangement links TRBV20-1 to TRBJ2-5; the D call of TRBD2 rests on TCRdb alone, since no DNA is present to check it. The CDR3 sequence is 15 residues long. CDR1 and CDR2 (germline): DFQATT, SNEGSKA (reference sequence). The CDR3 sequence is CSAPPLAGGGETQYF.

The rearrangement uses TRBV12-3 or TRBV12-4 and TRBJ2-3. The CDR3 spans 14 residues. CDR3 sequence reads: CASKQETSTDTQYF.

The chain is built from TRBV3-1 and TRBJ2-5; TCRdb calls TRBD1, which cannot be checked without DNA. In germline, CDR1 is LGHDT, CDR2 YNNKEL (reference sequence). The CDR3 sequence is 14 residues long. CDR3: CASVPDRGQETQYF.

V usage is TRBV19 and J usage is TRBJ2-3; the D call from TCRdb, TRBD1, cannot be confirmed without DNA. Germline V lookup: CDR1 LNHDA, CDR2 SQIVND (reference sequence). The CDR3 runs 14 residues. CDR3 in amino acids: CATRVKGGTDTQYF.

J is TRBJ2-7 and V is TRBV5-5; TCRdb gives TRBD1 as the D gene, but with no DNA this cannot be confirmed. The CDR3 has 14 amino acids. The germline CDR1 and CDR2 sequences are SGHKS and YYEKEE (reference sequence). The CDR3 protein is CASGEGTKSYEQYF.

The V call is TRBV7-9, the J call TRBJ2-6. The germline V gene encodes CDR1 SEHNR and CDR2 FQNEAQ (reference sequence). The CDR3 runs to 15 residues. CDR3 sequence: CASSLLPSGANVLTF. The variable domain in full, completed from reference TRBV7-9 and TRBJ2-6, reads DTGVSQNPRHKITKRGQNVTFRCDPISEHNRLYWYRQTLGQGPEFLTYFQNEAQLEKSRLLSDRFSAERPKGSFSTLEIQRTEQGDSAMYLCASSLLPSGANVLTFGAGSRLTVL.

The CDR3 here is CASSLDTGSLEQYF. The chain employs TRBV5-1 and TRBJ2-7; TCRdb indicates TRBD1, and absent DNA this call remains unverified. CDR1 is SGHRS and CDR2 is YFSETQ in the germline V gene. CDR3 length: 14 residues.

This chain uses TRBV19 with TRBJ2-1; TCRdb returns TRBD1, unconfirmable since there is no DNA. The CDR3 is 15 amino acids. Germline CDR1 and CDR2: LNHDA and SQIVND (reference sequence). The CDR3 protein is CASSMGGSSYNEQFF.

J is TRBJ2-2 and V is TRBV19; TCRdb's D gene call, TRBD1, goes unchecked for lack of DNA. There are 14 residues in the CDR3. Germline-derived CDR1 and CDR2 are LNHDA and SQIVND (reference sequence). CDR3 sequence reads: CASSRDRDAGELFF.

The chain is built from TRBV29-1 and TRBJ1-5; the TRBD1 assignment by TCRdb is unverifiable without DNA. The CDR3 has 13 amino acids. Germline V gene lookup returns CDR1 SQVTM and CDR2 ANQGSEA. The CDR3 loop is CSVQEGETQPQHF.

CDR3 sequence: CSAREAVVYEQYF. The chain recombines TRBV20-1 with TRBJ2-7. The germline CDR1 and CDR2 sequences are DFQATT and SNEGSKA (reference sequence). The CDR3 is 13 residues long.

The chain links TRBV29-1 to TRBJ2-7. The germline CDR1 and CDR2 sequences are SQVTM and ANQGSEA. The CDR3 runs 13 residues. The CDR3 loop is CSARPGSSYEQYF.

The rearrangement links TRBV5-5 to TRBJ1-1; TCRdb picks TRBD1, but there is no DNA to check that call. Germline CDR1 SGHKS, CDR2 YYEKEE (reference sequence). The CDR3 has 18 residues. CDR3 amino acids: CASSLGLPTGGRGTEAFF.

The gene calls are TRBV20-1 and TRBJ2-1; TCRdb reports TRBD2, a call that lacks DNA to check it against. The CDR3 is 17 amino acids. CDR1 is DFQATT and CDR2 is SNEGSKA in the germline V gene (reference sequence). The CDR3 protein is CSARAPELATERLQQFF.

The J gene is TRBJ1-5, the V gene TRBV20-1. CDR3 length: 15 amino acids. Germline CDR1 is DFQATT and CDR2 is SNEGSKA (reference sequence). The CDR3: CSARDRIYSNQPQHF.

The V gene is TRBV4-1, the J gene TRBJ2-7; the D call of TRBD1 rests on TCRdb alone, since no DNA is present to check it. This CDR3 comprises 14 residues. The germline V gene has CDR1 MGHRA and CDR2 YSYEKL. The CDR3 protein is CASSQVGTDYEQYF.

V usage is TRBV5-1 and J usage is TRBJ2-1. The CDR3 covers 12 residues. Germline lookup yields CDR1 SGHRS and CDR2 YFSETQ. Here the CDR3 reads CASSSPNNEQFF. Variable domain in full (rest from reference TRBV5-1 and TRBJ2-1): KAGVTQTPRYLIKTRGQQVTLSCSPISGHRSVSWYQQTPGQGLQFLFEYFSETQRNKGNFPGRFSGRQFSNSRSEMNVSTLELGDSALYLCASSSPNNEQFFGPGTRLTVL.

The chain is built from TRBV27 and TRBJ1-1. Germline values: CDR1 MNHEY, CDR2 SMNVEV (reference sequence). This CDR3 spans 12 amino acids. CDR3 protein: CASSSPRAEAFF.

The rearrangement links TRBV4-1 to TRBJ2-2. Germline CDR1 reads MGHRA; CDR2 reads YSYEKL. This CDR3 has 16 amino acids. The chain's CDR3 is CASSSRDSENTGELFF.

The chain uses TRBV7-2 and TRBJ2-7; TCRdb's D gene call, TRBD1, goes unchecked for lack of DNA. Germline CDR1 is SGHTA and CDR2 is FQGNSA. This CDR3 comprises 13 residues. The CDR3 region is CASSLVKGNEQYF.

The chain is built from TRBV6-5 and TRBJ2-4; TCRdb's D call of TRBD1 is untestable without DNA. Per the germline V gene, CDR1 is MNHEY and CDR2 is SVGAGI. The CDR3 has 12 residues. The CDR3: CASTGLENIQYF.

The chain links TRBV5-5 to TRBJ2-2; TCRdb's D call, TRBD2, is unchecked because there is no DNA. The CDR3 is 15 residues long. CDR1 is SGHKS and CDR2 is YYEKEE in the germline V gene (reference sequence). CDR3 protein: CASSLVGPNTGELFF. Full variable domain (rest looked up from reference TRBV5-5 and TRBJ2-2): DAGVTQSPTHLIKTRGQQVTLRCSPISGHKSVSWYQQVLGQGPQFIFQYYEKEERGRGNFPDRFSARQFPNYSSELNVNALLLGDSALYLCASSLVGPNTGELFFGEGSRLTVL.

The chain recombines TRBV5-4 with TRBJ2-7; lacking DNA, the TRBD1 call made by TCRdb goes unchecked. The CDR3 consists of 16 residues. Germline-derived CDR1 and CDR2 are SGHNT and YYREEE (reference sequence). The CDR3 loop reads CASSPGGDTVLYEQYF. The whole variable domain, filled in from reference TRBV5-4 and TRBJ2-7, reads ETGVTQSPTHLIKTRGQQVTLRCSSQSGHNTVSWYQQALGQGPQFIFQYYREEENGRGNFPPRFSGLQFPNYSSELNVNALELDDSALYLCASSPGGDTVLYEQYFGPGTRLTVT.

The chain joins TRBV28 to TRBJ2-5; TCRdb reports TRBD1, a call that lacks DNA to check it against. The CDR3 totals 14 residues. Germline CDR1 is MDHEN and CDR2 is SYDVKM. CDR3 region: CASSPLQGEETQYF.

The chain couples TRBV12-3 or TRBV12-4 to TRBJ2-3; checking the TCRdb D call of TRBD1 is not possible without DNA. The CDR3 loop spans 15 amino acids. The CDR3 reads CASSFGASGGDTQYF.

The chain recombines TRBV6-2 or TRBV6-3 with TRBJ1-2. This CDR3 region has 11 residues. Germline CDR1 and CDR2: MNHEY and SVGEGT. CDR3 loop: CASGIGYGYTF.

The CDR3 sequence is CAISESGSRSYNEQFF. The chain links TRBV10-3 to TRBJ2-1. This CDR3 has 16 residues. The germline V gene encodes CDR1 ENHRY and CDR2 SYGVKD.

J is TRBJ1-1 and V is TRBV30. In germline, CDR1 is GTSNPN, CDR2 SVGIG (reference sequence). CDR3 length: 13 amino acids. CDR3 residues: CAWSVLGATEAFF. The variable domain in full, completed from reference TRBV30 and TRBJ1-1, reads SQTIHQWPATLVQPVGSPLSLECTVEGTSNPNLYWYRQAAGRGLQLLFYSVGIGQISSEVPQNLSASRPQDRQFILSSKKLLLSDSGFYLCAWSVLGATEAFFGQGTRLTVV.